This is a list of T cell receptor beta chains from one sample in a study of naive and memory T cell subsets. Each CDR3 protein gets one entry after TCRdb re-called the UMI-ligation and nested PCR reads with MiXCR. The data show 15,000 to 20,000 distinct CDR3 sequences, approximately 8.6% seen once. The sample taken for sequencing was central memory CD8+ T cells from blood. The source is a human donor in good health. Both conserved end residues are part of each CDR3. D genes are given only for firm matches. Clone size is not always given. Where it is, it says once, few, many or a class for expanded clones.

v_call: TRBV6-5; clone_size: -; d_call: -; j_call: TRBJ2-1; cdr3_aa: CASSYSEPDSAGNGEQFF; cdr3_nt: TGTGCCAGCAGTTACTCAGAACCGGACAGTGCTGGAAACGGTGAGCAGTTCTTC
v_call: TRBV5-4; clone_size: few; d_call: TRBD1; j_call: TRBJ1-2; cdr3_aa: CATVGSGGSKGGYTF; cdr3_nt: TGTGCCACAGTGGGGTCAGGGGGCTCTAAAGGTGGCTACACCTTC
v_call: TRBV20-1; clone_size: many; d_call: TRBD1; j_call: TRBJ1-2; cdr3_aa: CSARAEDRHRIIDYGYTF; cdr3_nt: TGCAGTGCTAGAGCCGAGGACAGGCATAGAATAATCGACTATGGCTACACCTTC
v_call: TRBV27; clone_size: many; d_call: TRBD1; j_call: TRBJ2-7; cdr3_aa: CASSGDRGAPYEQYF; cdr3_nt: TGTGCCAGCAGTGGAGACAGGGGGGCCCCCTACGAGCAGTACTTC
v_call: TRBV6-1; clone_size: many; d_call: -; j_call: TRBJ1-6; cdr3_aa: CASRQPTGSPLHF; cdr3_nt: TGTGCCAGTAGACAGCCTACTGGATCACCCCTCCACTTT
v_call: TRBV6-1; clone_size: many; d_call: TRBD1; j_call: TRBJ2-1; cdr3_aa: CASTGTGLNEQFF; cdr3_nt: TGTGCCAGCACCGGGACAGGGCTCAATGAGCAGTTCTTC
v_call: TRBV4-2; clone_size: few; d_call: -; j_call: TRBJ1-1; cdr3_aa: CASSQDMLNTEAFF; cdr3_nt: TGTGCCAGCAGCCAAGACATGTTGAACACTGAAGCTTTCTTT
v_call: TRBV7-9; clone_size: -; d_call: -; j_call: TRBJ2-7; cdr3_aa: CASSFSRDDDYEQYF; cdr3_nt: TGTGCCAGCAGCTTTAGCCGGGACGACGACTACGAGCAGTACTTC
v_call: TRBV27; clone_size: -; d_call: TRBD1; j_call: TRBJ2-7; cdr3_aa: CASSSGQGRSRQYF; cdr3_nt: TGTGCCAGCAGTTCCGGACAGGGTCGGTCCCGGCAGTACTTC
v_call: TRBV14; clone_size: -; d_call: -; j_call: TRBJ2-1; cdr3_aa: CASSPDSYNEQFF; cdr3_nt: TGTGCCAGCTCCCCGGACTCCTACAATGAGCAGTTCTTC
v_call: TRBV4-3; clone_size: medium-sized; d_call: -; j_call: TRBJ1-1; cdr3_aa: CASSQEEGRVQGAFF; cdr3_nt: TGCGCCAGCAGCCAAGAGGAGGGCAGGGTTCAGGGGGCTTTCTTT
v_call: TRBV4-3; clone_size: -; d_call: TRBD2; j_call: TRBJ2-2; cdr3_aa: CASSASVELAGGKGTGELFF; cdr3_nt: TGCGCCAGCAGCGCGAGTGTGGAACTAGCGGGGGGGAAGGGCACCGGGGAGCTGTTTTTT
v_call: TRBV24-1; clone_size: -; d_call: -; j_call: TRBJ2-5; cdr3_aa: CATSDLYGDDQETQYF; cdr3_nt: TGTGCCACCAGTGATTTGTACGGGGACGACCAAGAGACCCAGTACTTC
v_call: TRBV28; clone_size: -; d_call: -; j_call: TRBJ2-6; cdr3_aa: CASSFPRASGANVLTF; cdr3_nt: TGTGCCAGCAGTTTTCCGCGAGCCTCTGGGGCCAACGTCCTGACTTTC
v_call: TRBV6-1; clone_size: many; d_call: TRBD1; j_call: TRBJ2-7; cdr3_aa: CASSAETGGSGEQYF; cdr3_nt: TGTGCCAGCAGTGCCGAGACAGGGGGGTCTGGCGAGCAGTACTTC
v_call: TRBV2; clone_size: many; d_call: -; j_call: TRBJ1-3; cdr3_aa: CAILTADRSGNTIYF; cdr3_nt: TGTGCCATACTGACAGCGGATCGCTCTGGAAACACCATATATTTT
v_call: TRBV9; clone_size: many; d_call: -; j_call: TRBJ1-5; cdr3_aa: CASSVGGTQPQHF; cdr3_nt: TGTGCCAGCAGCGTAGGAGGTACCCAGCCCCAGCATTTT
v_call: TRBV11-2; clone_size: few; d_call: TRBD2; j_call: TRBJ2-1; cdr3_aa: CASSFGSGGVEQFF; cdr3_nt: TGTGCCAGCAGCTTCGGTAGCGGGGGGGTAGAGCAGTTCTTC
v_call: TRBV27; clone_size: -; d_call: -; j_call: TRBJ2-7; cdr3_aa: CASSLIAGSYEQYF; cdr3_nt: TGTGCCAGCAGTTTAATTGCGGGGTCCTACGAGCAGTACTTC
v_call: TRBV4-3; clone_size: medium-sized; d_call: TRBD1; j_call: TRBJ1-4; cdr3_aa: CASSQGIGTGDEKLFF; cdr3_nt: TGCGCCAGCAGCCAAGGTATCGGGACAGGGGACGAAAAACTGTTTTTT
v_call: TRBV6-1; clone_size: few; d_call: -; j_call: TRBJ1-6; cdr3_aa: CASSDPARVSSPLHF; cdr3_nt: TGTGCCAGCAGTGACCCAGCGCGGGTGAGCTCACCCCTCCACTTT
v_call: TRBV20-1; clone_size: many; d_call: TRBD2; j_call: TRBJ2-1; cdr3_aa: CSALETSGSYNEQFF; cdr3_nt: TGCAGTGCTTTGGAGACTAGCGGCTCCTACAATGAGCAGTTCTTC
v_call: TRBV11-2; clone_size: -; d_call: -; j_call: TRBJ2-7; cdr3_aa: CASSPIWGGDEQYF; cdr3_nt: TGTGCCAGCAGCCCCATATGGGGGGGCGACGAGCAGTACTTC
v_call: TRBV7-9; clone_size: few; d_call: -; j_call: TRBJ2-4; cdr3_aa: CASSSGRNLIQYF; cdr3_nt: TGTGCCAGCAGTTCTGGACGAAACCTGATTCAGTACTTC
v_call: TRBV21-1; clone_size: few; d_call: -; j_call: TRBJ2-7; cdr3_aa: CASSNRGTSGGRSYEQYF; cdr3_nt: TGTGCCAGCAGCAACCGAGGGACTAGCGGGGGGCGGTCCTACGAGCAGTACTTC
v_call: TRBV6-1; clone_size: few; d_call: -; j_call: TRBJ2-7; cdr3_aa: CASSVGQITSYEQYF; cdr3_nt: TGTGCCAGCAGTGTCGGACAGATAACCTCCTACGAGCAGTACTTC
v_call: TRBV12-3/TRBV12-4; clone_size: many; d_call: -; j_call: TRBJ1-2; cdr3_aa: CASSFRGKGYTF; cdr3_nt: TGTGCCAGCAGTTTTCGGGGCAAGGGCTACACCTTC
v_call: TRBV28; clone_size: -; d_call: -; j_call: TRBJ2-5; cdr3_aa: CASSLRAPDETQYF; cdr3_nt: TGTGCCAGCAGTTTAAGGGCACCAGACGAGACCCAGTACTTC
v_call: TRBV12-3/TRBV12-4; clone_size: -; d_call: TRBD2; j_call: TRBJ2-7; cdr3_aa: CASSLLLAGRAYEQYF; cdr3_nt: TGTGCCAGCAGTTTATTACTAGCGGGGAGGGCATACGAGCAGTACTTC
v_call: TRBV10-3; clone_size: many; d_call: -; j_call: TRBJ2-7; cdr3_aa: CAIRYGPPYYYEQYF; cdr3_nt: TGTGCCATCAGATACGGACCTCCCTACTACTACGAGCAGTACTTC
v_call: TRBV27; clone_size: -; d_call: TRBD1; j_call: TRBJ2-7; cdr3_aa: CASSLGTGGLYEQYF; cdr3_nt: TGTGCCAGCAGTTTAGGGACAGGGGGTTTGTACGAGCAGTACTTC
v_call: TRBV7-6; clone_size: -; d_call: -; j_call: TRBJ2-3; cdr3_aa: CASSLGVWTDTQYF; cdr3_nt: TGTGCCAGCAGCTTAGGGGTATGGACAGATACGCAGTATTTT
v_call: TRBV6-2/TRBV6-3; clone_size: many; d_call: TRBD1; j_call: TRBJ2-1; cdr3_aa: CASSHGTGVNEQFF; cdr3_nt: TGTGCCAGCAGTCACGGGACAGGGGTAAATGAGCAGTTCTTC
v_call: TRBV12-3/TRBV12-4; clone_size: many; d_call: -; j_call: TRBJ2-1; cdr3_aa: CASSTWGGFGSYNEQFF; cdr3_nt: TGTGCCAGCTCAACATGGGGGGGCTTTGGGTCCTACAATGAGCAGTTCTTC
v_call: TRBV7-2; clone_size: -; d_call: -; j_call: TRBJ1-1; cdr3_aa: CASSNTGWPNTEAFF; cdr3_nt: TGTGCCAGCAGCAATACAGGGTGGCCGAACACTGAAGCTTTCTTT
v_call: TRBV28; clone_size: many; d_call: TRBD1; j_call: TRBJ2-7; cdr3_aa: CASGRDSYEQYF; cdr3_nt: TGTGCCAGCGGCCGGGACAGCTACGAGCAGTACTTC
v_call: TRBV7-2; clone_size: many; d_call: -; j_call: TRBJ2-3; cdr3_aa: CASRSDTDTQYF; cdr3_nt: TGTGCCAGCAGATCTGACACAGATACGCAGTATTTT
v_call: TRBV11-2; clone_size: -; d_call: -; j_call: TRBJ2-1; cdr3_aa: CASSSLTNEQFF; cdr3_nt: TGTGCCAGCAGCTCATTGACGAATGAGCAGTTCTTC
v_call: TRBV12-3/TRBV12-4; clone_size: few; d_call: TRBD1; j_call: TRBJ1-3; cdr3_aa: CASSFPRDSSGNTIYF; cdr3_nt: TGTGCCAGCAGTTTCCCCCGGGACAGCTCTGGAAACACCATATATTTT
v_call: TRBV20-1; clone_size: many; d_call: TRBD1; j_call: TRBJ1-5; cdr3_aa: CSAQQGGGGNQPQHF; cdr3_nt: TGCAGTGCTCAACAGGGGGGGGGAGGCAATCAGCCCCAGCATTTT
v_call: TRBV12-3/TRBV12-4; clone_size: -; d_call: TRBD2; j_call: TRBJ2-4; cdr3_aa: CASSLFGTRENIQYF; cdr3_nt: TGTGCCAGCAGTTTATTCGGGACTAGAGAAAACATTCAGTACTTC
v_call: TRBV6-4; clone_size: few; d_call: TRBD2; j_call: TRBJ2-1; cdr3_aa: CASSPLAGGGNEQFF; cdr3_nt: TGTGCCAGCAGCCCCTTAGCGGGGGGGGGCAATGAGCAGTTCTTC
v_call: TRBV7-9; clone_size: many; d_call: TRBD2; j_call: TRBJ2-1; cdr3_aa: CASSLSGSNYNEQFF; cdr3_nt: TGTGCCAGCAGCCTTAGCGGGAGTAACTACAATGAGCAGTTCTTC
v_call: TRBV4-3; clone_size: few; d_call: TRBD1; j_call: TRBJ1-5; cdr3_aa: CASSQQQGANQPQHF; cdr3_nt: TGCGCCAGCAGCCAGCAACAGGGGGCCAACCAGCCCCAGCATTTT
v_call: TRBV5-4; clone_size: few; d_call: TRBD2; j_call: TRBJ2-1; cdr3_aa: CASSPELSGIDNEQFF; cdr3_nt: TGTGCCAGCAGCCCGGAGCTTAGCGGGATTGACAATGAGCAGTTCTTC
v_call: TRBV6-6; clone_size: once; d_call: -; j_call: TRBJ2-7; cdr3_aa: CASSLAAGNEQYF; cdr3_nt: TGTGCCAGCAGCTTGGCGGCGGGGAACGAGCAGTACTTC
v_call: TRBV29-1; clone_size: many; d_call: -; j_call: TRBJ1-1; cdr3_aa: CSVEGGTEAFF; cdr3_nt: TGCAGCGTTGAGGGGGGCACTGAAGCTTTCTTT
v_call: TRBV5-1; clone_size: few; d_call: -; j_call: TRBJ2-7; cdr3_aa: CASSFWGVEQYF; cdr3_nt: TGCGCCAGCAGCTTCTGGGGTGTGGAGCAGTACTTC